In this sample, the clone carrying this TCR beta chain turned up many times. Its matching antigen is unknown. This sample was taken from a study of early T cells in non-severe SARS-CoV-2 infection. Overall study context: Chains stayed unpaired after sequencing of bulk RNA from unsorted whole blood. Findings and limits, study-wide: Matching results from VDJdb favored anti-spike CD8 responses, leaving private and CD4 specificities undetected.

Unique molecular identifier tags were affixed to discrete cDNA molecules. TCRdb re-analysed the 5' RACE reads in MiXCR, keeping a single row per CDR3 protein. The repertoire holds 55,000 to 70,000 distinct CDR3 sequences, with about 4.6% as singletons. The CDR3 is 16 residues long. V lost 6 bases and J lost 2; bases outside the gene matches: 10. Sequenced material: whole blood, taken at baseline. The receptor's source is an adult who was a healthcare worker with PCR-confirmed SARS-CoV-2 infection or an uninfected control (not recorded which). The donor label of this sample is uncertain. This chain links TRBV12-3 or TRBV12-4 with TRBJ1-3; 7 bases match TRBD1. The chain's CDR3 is CASRAETGVAGNTIYF. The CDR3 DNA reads TGTGCCAGCAGGGCCGAAACAGGGGTCGCTGGAAACACCATATATTTT.